The clone carrying this T cell receptor beta chain has ten or more counts. These data originate in a study of CD8 T cells in ankylosing spondylitis. TCRdb re-derived calls from the 5' RACE reads in MiXCR, one entry per CDR3 protein. The sample records 250,000 or so distinct CDR3 sequences, about 10% being singletons. The sample taken for sequencing was blood, either unsorted or a sorted T cell fraction (not recorded which). This TCR was sampled from a male donor with ankylosing spondylitis or in good health (not recorded which).

CDR3 region: CASSRGVGINYGYTF. The CDR3, as DNA: TGTGCCAGCAGTCGGGGGGTCGGTATTAACTATGGCTACACCTTC. The chain carries TRBV2 and TRBJ1-2; a weak D match, TRBD1 (5 bases). The CDR3 spans 15 residues. Trimming cost V 5 bases and J 1 base, with 14 bases left between them. Germline CDR1 reads SNHLY; CDR2 reads FYNNEI.